The entry that follows covers one T cell receptor (beta chain) sequence. Its antigen is unidentified. This sample stems from a study of a mutant IDH1 vaccine in newly diagnosed glioma. Study-wide findings and caveats: Vaccine-induced responses were seen in under 95% of patients, spanning several MHC alleles.

In germline, CDR1 is SGHDT, CDR2 YYEEEE. V shed 3 bases and J 3 bases; nucleotides not matched to a gene: 11. This CDR3 is 17 amino acids long. Sequenced by immunoSEQ multiplex PCR; TCRdb stores in-frame clones only, minus some. Here the sample spans 25,000 or so clones, approximately 79% being singletons. Noted time point: week 5, during vaccination. Doses consisted of 300 ug of mutant IDH1 20-mer peptide each, paired with topical imiquimod. This receptor was obtained from a man between 35 and 55 years old with glioma. Some clones in this sample may be carry-over from other donors' samples. The source material was PBMCs, sampled from a glioma patient whose treatment included an IDH1 peptide vaccine. This chain uses TRBV5-6 with TRBJ2-7, with 11 positions matching TRBD2. Written as DNA, the CDR3 is TGTGCCAGCAGCTCCAACCGACTAGCGGGGATAATCTACGAGCAGTACTTC. Translating it yields CASSSNRLAGIIYEQYF.